Below are 18 T cell receptor beta chains sequenced from a single sample in a study of Graves' ophthalmopathy and Graves' hyperthyroidism. RNA served as the template for amplifying TCR beta CDR3 regions. Following a first-round RT-PCR that used HTBI primers, a second-round multiplex PCR was carried out. TCRdb passed the multiplex PCR reads through MiXCR, listing each CDR3 protein once. The sample yields hundreds of thousands of distinct CDR3 sequences, about a fifth seen once. The specimen sequenced was peripheral blood. The receptors originated from a woman younger than 35 with stable Graves' hyperthyroidism. Some clones in this sample may be carry-over from other donors' samples.

Ten or more counts support this clonotype. The chain joins TRBV29-1 to TRBJ1-1, with D maybe TRBD1 (6 bases). The CDR3 is 13 amino acids. Deletions cut 7 bases from V and 1 base from J, with 13 bases between. Germline values: CDR1 SQVTM, CDR2 ANQGSEA. CDR3 sequence (DNA): TGCAGCGCCCGATTACAGGGGAACACTGAAGCTTTCTTT. It specifies CSARLQGNTEAFF.

The table lists this clonotype with many counts. The rearrangement uses TRBV12-3 or TRBV12-4 and TRBJ1-5, with 7 positions matching TRBD1. This CDR3 comprises 16 residues. With 5 bases clipped from V and 4 bases from J, the junction kept 11 bases outside the gene matches. CDR3: CASSLIPGQKNQPQHF. CDR3 DNA sequence: TGTGCCAGCAGTCTCATACCGGGACAGAAAAATCAGCCCCAGCATTTT.

Worth noting for this clonotype: Being one base from a much bigger clone, this may be a read error. This chain connects TRBV5-1 to TRBJ1-3; D might be TRBD1 (5 bases). Germline V gene sequence: CDR1 SGHRS, CDR2 YFSETQ. This CDR3 spans 12 amino acids. The CDR3 sequence is CVRTDSGNTIYF. CDR3 DNA sequence: TGCGTCAGGACCGACAGTGGAAACACCATATATTTT.

There are a few counts of this clonotype. DNA of the CDR3: TGTGCCAGCAGCCAAGCGTGGGCCAGGGGAGGAACCGGGGAGCTGTTTTTT. It encodes CASSQAWARGGTGELFF. The chain recombines TRBV3-1 with TRBJ2-2, with D perhaps TRBD1 or TRBD2 (6 bases each). The V gene lost 1 base and the J gene lost 5 bases, with 17 bases spanning the gap. The CDR3 consists of 17 residues. Germline V gene data show CDR1 as LGHDT and CDR2 as YNNKEL (reference sequence).

The rearrangement joins TRBV19 to TRBJ2-4; perhaps TRBD2 as D (5 bases). Germline loops: CDR1 LNHDA, CDR2 SQIVND (reference sequence). V dropped 3 bases and J dropped 8 bases, with 20 bases sitting between them. The CDR3 is 16 residues long. The CDR3 is CASSILSGNQIDIQYF. The CDR3 DNA sequence: TGTGCCAGTAGTATTTTGAGCGGTAACCAAATAGACATTCAGTACTTC.

This clonotype has only a few counts. The conserved closing phenylalanine or tryptophan is absent in this CDR3, likely reflecting a read error. The DNA of the CDR3 is TGTGCCAGCAGCAACGGACAGGGGGGCAATCAGCCCCAGCATCTT. Translating gives CASSNGQGGNQPQHL. The chain uses TRBV11-1 and TRBJ1-5; 10 bases are shared with TRBD1. The CDR3 sequence is 15 residues long. V was pared by 5 bases and J by 2 bases, with 3 bases of the junction left unmatched. The germline CDR1 and CDR2 sequences are SGHAT and FQDESV (reference sequence).

This clonotype was observed a handful of times. This chain links TRBV3-1 with TRBJ2-7, with D possibly matching TRBD1 (6 bases). V lost 4 bases and J lost 4, with 17 bases in between. CDR1 and CDR2 (germline): LGHDT, YNNKEL (reference sequence). This CDR3 contains 15 residues. CDR3: CASSPLSGTPYEQYF. The CDR3 DNA follows: TGTGCCAGCAGCCCACTGTCCGGGACACCATACGAGCAGTACTTC.

Remarks on this clonotype: One end of the junction is discordant with germline, which a read error may explain. The chain is built from TRBV11-2 and TRBJ2-4; possibly TRBD2 for D (5 bases). The germline CDR1 and CDR2 sequences are SGHAT and FQNNGV. The CDR3 extends over 17 amino acids. The DNA of the CDR3 is TGTGCCAGCAGCTTAGACCAGGCGAGGGTAGCCAAAAACATTAAGTACTTC. It translates to CASSLDQARVAKNIKYF.

At least ten counts were recorded for this clonotype. The chain uses TRBV6-1 and TRBJ1-1; the D is unclear. V lost 7 bases and J 0 bases, leaving 15 bases between the germline ends. CDR1 MNHNS and CDR2 SASEGT come from the germline V gene. The CDR3 is 15 residues long. The CDR3 nucleotides are TGTGCCAGCACCCAAAGCAGAAACATGAACACTGAAGCTTTCTTT. It is translated as CASTQSRNMNTEAFF.

This clonotype was detected many times. J is TRBJ2-7 and V is TRBV29-1, with D perhaps matching TRBD1 (6 bases). CDR1 SQVTM and CDR2 ANQGSEA come from the germline V gene. The CDR3 length is 15 residues. Deletions cut 1 base from V and 0 bases from J, with 13 bases between. The CDR3 sequence is CSVEVRDKGSYEQYF. CDR3 bases: TGCAGCGTTGAAGTCAGGGACAAAGGCTCCTACGAGCAGTACTTC.

The chain is built from TRBV20-1 and TRBJ1-2; D is unresolved. V lost 1 base and J lost 3, with 18 bases in between. CDR1 is DFQATT and CDR2 is SNEGSKA in the germline V gene (reference sequence). The CDR3 is made up of 16 amino acids. In DNA form, the CDR3 reads TGCAGTGCTAGAGTAGCGGAGACACTGATTTACTATGGCTACACCTTC. Its translation: CSARVAETLIYYGYTF.

This CDR3 is CAIRGTLTGELFF. The CDR3, as DNA: TGTGCCATCAGGGGGACCCTCACCGGGGAGCTGTTTTTT. The chain uses TRBV6-1 and TRBJ2-2, with 7 bases lining up with TRBD1. Per germline, CDR1 MNHNS and CDR2 SASEGT. The CDR3 loop spans 13 amino acids. The trim removed 10 bases at V and 4 bases at J, leaving 6 bases unmatched.

The chain links TRBV6-2 or TRBV6-3 to TRBJ2-7; D remains ambiguous. The CDR3 is made up of 15 amino acids. The V and J ends lost 6 bases and 0 bases respectively, with 15 bases between them. The germline V gene has CDR1 MNHEY and CDR2 SVGEGT. This CDR3 reads CASRPAQVNSYEQYV. For the CDR3, the DNA is TGTGCCAGCAGGCCGGCCCAGGTGAACTCCTACGAGCAGTACGTC.

The chain uses TRBV6-5 and TRBJ1-1; D is uncertain. This CDR3 has 15 residues. The germline V gene encodes CDR1 MNHEY and CDR2 SVGAGI. V lost 0 bases, J lost 0 bases, and 8 bases lay in between. CDR3: CASSYSRVLNTEAFF. The DNA for the CDR3 is TGTGCCAGCAGTTACTCGAGAGTTTTGAACACTGAAGCTTTCTTT.

The chain combines TRBV2 with TRBJ1-2, with a tentative D call TRBD1 (5 bases). Per the germline V gene, CDR1 is SNHLY and CDR2 is FYNNEI. Trimming took 6 bases from V and 6 from J, leaving 14 bases between them. The CDR3 spans 13 residues. CDR3 in amino acids: CASRFEGQNGYTF. The DNA for the CDR3 is TGTGCCAGCAGATTCGAGGGGCAGAATGGCTACACCTTC.

This clonotype was recorded many times. The chain joins TRBV6-1 to TRBJ2-5, with TRBD2 matching 12 bases. The junction had 7 bases not matched to a gene; V was cut back by 6 bases and J by 5 bases. Germline lookup yields CDR1 MNHNS and CDR2 SASEGT. CDR3 length equals 15 residues. The CDR3 region has the DNA TGTGCCAGCAGCAGGGCTAGCGGGGGGGCGGAGACCCAGTACTTC. Protein: CASSRASGGAETQYF.

The chain joins TRBV5-6 to TRBJ1-2, with 7 bases identical to TRBD1. Germline V gene lookup returns CDR1 SGHDT and CDR2 YYEEEE. The V segment lost 3 bases and the J segment 7 bases; nucleotides outside the gene matches: 6. The CDR3 is 13 amino acids. The CDR3 coding sequence is TGTGCCAGCAGCTGGACAGGAGGACCTGGCTACACCTTC. This translates into CASSWTGGPGYTF.

The chain carries TRBV20-1 and TRBJ1-2; D possibly corresponds to TRBD1 (5 bases). There are 12 residues in the CDR3. The germline gives CDR1 DFQATT, CDR2 SNEGSKA (reference sequence). The ends were cut back, 6 bases at V and 4 bases at J, with 12 bases in the middle. This CDR3 reads CSAIPGFYGYTF. The DNA of the CDR3 is TGCAGTGCCATACCAGGGTTCTATGGCTACACCTTC.